The entry below describes one T cell receptor (beta chain). The sample is drawn from a study of blood T cells in healthy people across ages. As for the study in general: About one barcoded beta molecule per two T cells came from capture by template switching.

V was pared by 2 bases and J by 7 bases, with 15 bases between. The CDR3 is 15 residues long. Germline lookup yields CDR1 MNHNS and CDR2 SASEGT. Together with a sample-barcoded 5' primer, a J-beta primer mix was included in a second PCR lasting about 7 to 11 cycles. All cDNA molecules were each tagged by a template-switch adaptor with 12 random nucleotides. MiXCR, applied by TCRdb to the 5' RACE reads, yields one record per CDR3 protein. The sample has around 670,000 distinct CDR3 sequences, about 30% seen once; the top ten hold approximately 14%. This clonotype was obtained from a woman older than 75 in good health. Sequenced material: blood. The chain joins TRBV6-1 to TRBJ2-4; D ambiguous. The CDR3 loop reads CASSESLARANIQYF. The CDR3 nucleotides read TGTGCCAGCAGTGAAAGTCTGGCAAGGGCTAACATTCAGTACTTC.